Below, 31 T cell receptor beta chains from the same sample are listed, as sequenced in a study of cytotoxic CD8 clonotypes in ibrutinib-treated CLL. Data came from immunoSEQ multiplex PCR; TCRdb stores just in-frame clones and leaves some out. Seen here are some 200,000 clones, approximately 68% observed once, and the top ten hold around an eighth. The source was PBMCs, collected after 24 months of ibrutinib treatment. The source is a human donor with chronic lymphocytic leukemia.

This rearrangement joins TRBV2 to TRBJ1-2; weak D call: TRBD1 (6 bases). The CDR3 loop spans 14 amino acids. The ends were cut back, 2 bases at V and 4 bases at J, with 11 bases in the middle. Germline V gene sequence: CDR1 SNHLY, CDR2 FYNNEI. The DNA of the CDR3 is TGTGCCAGCAGTGAACGGGGGCAACTCTATGGCTACACCTTC. As protein: CASSERGQLYGYTF. Drawing the rest from reference TRBV2 and TRBJ1-2, the complete variable domain is EPEVTQTPSHQVTQMGQEVILRCVPISNHLYFYWYRQILGQKVEFLVSFYNNEISEKSEIFDDQFSVERPDGSNFTLKIRSTKLEDSAMYFCASSERGQLYGYTFGSGTRLTVV.

This clone was detected a few times. The V and J genes are TRBV5-6 and TRBJ1-4; 7 bases are a match to TRBD1. The CDR3 is 15 amino acids. The V gene's germline CDR1 is SGHDT and CDR2 YYEEEE. After removal of 5 bases from V and 7 bases from J, the junction contained 11 bases not matched to a gene. The CDR3 DNA sequence: TGTGCCAGCAGTCGGCGACAGGGCGGAAGTGAAAAACTGTTTTTT. It is translated as CASSRRQGGSEKLFF.

The chain joins TRBV7-9 to TRBJ1-5, with 8 bases lining up with TRBD1. CDR1 SEHNR and CDR2 FQNEAQ come from the germline V gene (reference sequence). CDR3 length: 18 residues. V trimming: 1 base; J trimming: 7 bases; junction bases outside the gene matches: 15. The CDR3 sequence is CASSLEGTGYDRGQPQHF. CDR3 sequence (DNA): TGTGCCAGCAGCTTAGAAGGTACTGGGTATGACAGGGGACAGCCCCAGCATTTT. The full variable domain, in which reference TRBV7-9 and TRBJ1-5 provide the parts outside the CDR3, is DTGVSQNPRHKITKRGQNVTFRCDPISEHNRLYWYRQTLGQGPEFLTYFQNEAQLEKSRLLSDRFSAERPKGSFSTLEIQRTEQGDSAMYLCASSLEGTGYDRGQPQHFGDGTRLSIL.

The chain has TRBV4-1 and TRBJ2-7, with 10 bases identical to TRBD2. This CDR3 contains 18 residues. Germline CDR1 is MGHRA and CDR2 is YSYEKL. The V segment lost 0 bases and the J segment 7 bases; nucleotides outside the gene matches: 15. The CDR3 DNA reads TGCGCCAGCAGCCAAGAGCTAGCGGGAGCGGGACTAAGGGGGGAGCAGTACTTC. Translated, it gives CASSQELAGAGLRGEQYF.

This chain joins TRBV4-2 and TRBJ2-5; unclear D gene. This CDR3 has 15 residues. Trimming pared 0 bases from V and 0 bases from J, leaving 8 bases between. CDR1 LGHNA and CDR2 YNFKEQ come from the germline V gene. This chain's CDR3 is CASSQESEYQETQYF. DNA for the CDR3: TGTGCCAGCAGCCAAGAGTCGGAGTACCAAGAGACCCAGTACTTC.

DNA for the CDR3: TGTGCCAGCAGTTACTCGGGCAGAAACACAGATACGCAGTATTTT. Its protein is CASSYSGRNTDTQYF. This chain links TRBV6-5 with TRBJ2-3, with D unclear. Trimming stripped 0 bases from V and 2 bases from J, with 9 bases between. CDR3 length equals 15 residues. Germline V gene data show CDR1 as MNHEY and CDR2 as SVGAGI.

In its sample, this clone was seen a few times. The chain uses TRBV27 and TRBJ1-1; the match to TRBD1 covers 8 bases. V gave up 1 base and J gave up 8 bases; unmatched junction bases: 9. The germline V gene has CDR1 MNHEY and CDR2 SMNVEV (reference sequence). This CDR3 spans 15 amino acids. The CDR3 sequence is CASSLLGTGSREAFF. CDR3 DNA sequence: TGTGCCAGCAGTTTATTAGGGACAGGATCTCGAGAAGCTTTCTTT.

The chain carries TRBV2 and TRBJ1-1; D ambiguous. The CDR3 sequence is 13 residues long. The V end lost 7 bases, the J end lost 4 bases, and 13 bases lay between the germline ends. Germline V gives CDR1 SNHLY, CDR2 FYNNEI. CDR3 DNA: TGTGCCAGCAAAGGGCCAGGAGCCACTGAAGCTTTCTTT. Translating gives CASKGPGATEAFF.

The chain uses TRBV29-1 and TRBJ2-7, with a tentative D call TRBD2 (6 bases). The CDR3 loop spans 12 amino acids. Per the germline V gene, CDR1 is SQVTM and CDR2 is ANQGSEA. V dropped 7 bases and J dropped 5 bases, with 15 bases sitting between them. CDR3 protein: CSGGTFSDEQYF. The CDR3 region has the DNA TGCAGCGGGGGGACTTTCTCGGACGAGCAGTACTTC.

The V gene is TRBV4-2, the J gene TRBJ1-5, with D unclear. CDR3 size: 17 residues. The germline V gene has CDR1 LGHNA and CDR2 YNFKEQ. Trimming left V 0 bases short and J 0 bases short, with 12 bases between. CDR3 sequence: CASSQDLRADSNQPQHF. CDR3 nucleotide sequence: TGTGCCAGCAGCCAAGATCTTAGGGCAGATAGCAATCAGCCCCAGCATTTT.

The chain has TRBV10-1 and TRBJ2-7; D call uncertain. Germline V gene sequence: CDR1 WNHNN, CDR2 SYGVQD (reference sequence). The CDR3 contains 12 residues. V lost 6 bases and J 3 bases, leaving 9 bases between the germline ends. In DNA form, the CDR3 reads TGCGCCAGCAGGCGGACCCACTACGAGCAGTACTTC. Translation gives CASRRTHYEQYF.

The V call is TRBV5-1, the J call TRBJ2-7, with D maybe TRBD1 (6 bases). This CDR3 is 15 amino acids long. The germline V gene has CDR1 SGHRS and CDR2 YFSETQ. Trimming pared 0 bases from V and 0 bases from J, leaving 10 bases between. The CDR3 nucleotides are TGCGCCAGCAGCTTGGGTCAGGGGAGCTCCTACGAGCAGTACTTC. Amino acids: CASSLGQGSSYEQYF.

The chain couples TRBV5-1 to TRBJ1-2; perhaps TRBD1 as D (5 bases). The germline V gene encodes CDR1 SGHRS and CDR2 YFSETQ. The CDR3 length is 15 residues. Trimming shortened V by 4 bases and J by 5 bases, and 18 bases separated the two germline ends. This CDR3 is CASSPQGIEPYGYTF. The CDR3 DNA sequence: TGCGCCAGCAGCCCCCAGGGAATAGAACCGTATGGCTACACCTTC.

As to this clone: This same CDR3 is encoded by further DNA sequences in the sample. This chain uses TRBV5-1 with TRBJ2-7; D assignment may be TRBD1 or TRBD2 (5 bases each). V was shortened by 0 bases and J by 3 bases, with 10 bases between the two germline ends. In germline, CDR1 is SGHRS, CDR2 YFSETQ. This CDR3 has 14 amino acids. The CDR3 DNA follows: TGCGCCAGCAGCTTGGGGCCAGGGAGCTACGAGCAGTACTTC. This codes for CASSLGPGSYEQYF.

CDR3 nucleotides: TGTGCCAGCAGTTGGACTAGCACGCACTTCTACGAGCAGTACTTC. It codes for CASSWTSTHFYEQYF. The genes are TRBV28 and TRBJ2-7; 8 bases match TRBD2. The CDR3 contains 15 residues. Trimming removed 4 bases from V and 3 bases from J; junction bases left unmatched: 8. The V gene's germline CDR1 is MDHEN and CDR2 SYDVKM.

The rearrangement links TRBV9 to TRBJ1-3; D is possibly TRBD1 (6 bases). Looked up from germline, CDR1 is SGDLS and CDR2 is YYNGEE. V was pared by 0 bases and J by 3 bases, with 13 bases between. This CDR3 is built from 16 residues. CDR3 in DNA: TGTGCCAGCAGCGTAGTTGGGGGGGCTTATGGAAACACCATATATTTT. Its translation is CASSVVGGAYGNTIYF.

This clone showed up just once. The rearrangement uses TRBV4-3 and TRBJ2-7; 9 bases align to TRBD2. Germline CDR1 reads LGHNA; CDR2 reads YSLEER. Trimming at V came to 0 bases and at J to 5 bases, leaving 5 bases not matched to a gene. The CDR3 is 15 amino acids. In DNA, the CDR3 is TGCGCCAGCAGCCAAGACCTAGCGGGAAGCGACGAGCAGTACTTC. Amino acid sequence: CASSQDLAGSDEQYF.

The chain is built from TRBV4-3 and TRBJ1-2, with TRBD1 matching 8 bases. The CDR3 has 16 amino acids. Germline V lookup: CDR1 LGHNA, CDR2 YSLEER. Trimming at V came to 0 bases and at J to 3 bases, leaving 6 bases not matched to a gene. The CDR3 DNA is TGCGCCAGCAGCCAAGATCGGACAGGGTTTTACTATGGCTACACCTTC. It yields the protein CASSQDRTGFYYGYTF.

The V gene is TRBV4-3, the J gene TRBJ2-7; 7 bases line up with TRBD1. The V gene end was trimmed by 4 bases and the J gene end by 0 bases; junction bases not matched to a gene: 6. The CDR3 runs to 15 residues. Per the germline V gene, CDR1 is LGHNA and CDR2 is YSLEER. As DNA, the CDR3 is TGCGCCAGCAGCCGAGGAACAGGGGCCTCCTACGAGCAGTACTTC. Amino acid sequence: CASSRGTGASYEQYF.

The chain recombines TRBV12-5 with TRBJ2-7; D is unclear. Germline V gene sequence: CDR1 LGHNT, CDR2 FRNRAP. The CDR3 covers 16 residues. Trimming shortened V by 0 bases and J by 2 bases, and 14 bases separated the two germline ends. CDR3 DNA sequence: TGTGCTAGTGGTTTGGTAATGTCTGACGGCCCCTACGAGCAGTACTTC. Its translation is CASGLVMSDGPYEQYF.

This clone was seen a few times. The V call is TRBV27, the J call TRBJ2-1; 9 bases are shared with TRBD1. Trimming cost V 7 bases and J 8 bases; bases outside gene matches: 12. The germline V gene encodes CDR1 MNHEY and CDR2 SMNVEV (reference sequence). This CDR3 region has 15 residues. For the CDR3, the DNA is TGTGCCAGCACCGGTGGGGACAGGGTATTCGATGAGCAGTTCTTC. Protein product: CASTGGDRVFDEQFF.

The chain joins TRBV7-8 to TRBJ2-7; 11 bases line up with TRBD2. The CDR3 consists of 18 residues. Germline-derived CDR1 and CDR2 are SGHVS and FQNEAQ. The V and J ends lost 1 base and 1 base, in that order; junction bases with no gene match: 9. CDR3 DNA: TGTGCCAGCAGCTTAGACTTAACTAGCGGGAGTCGGTCCTACGAGCAGTACTTC. This codes for CASSLDLTSGSRSYEQYF.

The chain combines TRBV2 with TRBJ2-3; D tentatively reads TRBD1 or TRBD2 (5 bases each). In germline, CDR1 is SNHLY, CDR2 FYNNEI. Trimming cost V 5 bases and J 0 bases, with 6 bases left between them. CDR3 size: 13 residues. The CDR3 DNA sequence: TGTGCCAGCAGTAGGGACAGCACAGATACGCAGTATTTT. Translation: CASSRDSTDTQYF.

The chain uses TRBV7-2 and TRBJ2-7; TRBD2 aligns across 8 bases. The V gene end was trimmed by 6 bases and the J gene end by 2 bases; junction bases not matched to a gene: 9. Looked up from germline, CDR1 is SGHTA and CDR2 is FQGNSA. The length of the CDR3 is 15 residues. The CDR3 DNA reads TGTGCCAGCAGACTAGTGGCTAGCGGGCCCTACGAGCAGTACTTC. Translation: CASRLVASGPYEQYF.

This chain joins TRBV11-2 and TRBJ2-7, with TRBD1 as a possible D gene (6 bases). CDR3 length equals 15 residues. Per the germline V gene, CDR1 is SGHAT and CDR2 is FQNNGV. The germline V and J ends were trimmed by 4 bases and 3 bases, with 16 bases remaining between them. CDR3 sequence (DNA): TGTGCCAGCAGCTCATTTTCCCGACAGGACTACGAGCAGTACTTC. Its protein is CASSSFSRQDYEQYF.

The chain is built from TRBV5-8 and TRBJ1-3; D is ambiguous. Germline V CDR1 and CDR2: SGHTS, YDEGEE. V lost 2 bases and J lost 0, with 12 bases in between. This CDR3 has 16 residues. CDR3 loop: CASSFGQTSSGNTIYF. CDR3 coding DNA: TGTGCCAGCAGCTTTGGGCAGACTAGCTCTGGAAACACCATATATTTT.

The chain has TRBV6-1 and TRBJ2-7; 7 nucleotides line up with TRBD2. CDR1 is MNHNS, CDR2 SASEGT, per germline. The V and J ends lost 2 bases and 1 base, in that order; junction bases with no gene match: 11. This CDR3 has 17 amino acids. This CDR3 reads CASSEWHSGIRSYEQYF. In nucleotides, the CDR3 is TGTGCCAGCAGTGAATGGCACAGCGGGATAAGGTCCTACGAGCAGTACTTC.

V and J are TRBV27 and TRBJ2-1; D might be TRBD1 or TRBD2, each matching 5 bases. The length of the CDR3 is 13 residues. With 8 bases removed from V and 3 bases from J, the gap between germline ends came to 11 bases. Germline V gives CDR1 MNHEY, CDR2 SMNVEV (reference sequence). The CDR3 region is CASGGDGYNEQFF. DNA for the CDR3: TGTGCCAGCGGGGGAGACGGCTACAATGAGCAGTTCTTC.

The chain is built from TRBV2 and TRBJ2-7, with D possibly being TRBD2 (6 bases). In germline, CDR1 is SNHLY, CDR2 FYNNEI. The CDR3 has 13 amino acids. Trimming shortened V by 7 bases and J by 2 bases, and 12 bases separated the two germline ends. This chain's CDR3 is CASTRRATYEQYF. CDR3 DNA sequence: TGTGCCAGCACACGGAGGGCAACCTACGAGCAGTACTTC.

The genes are TRBV9 and TRBJ1-3; 8 positions match TRBD1. CDR3 length: 16 residues. V was clipped by 4 bases and J by 2 bases; unmatched bases: 8. Germline V gives CDR1 SGDLS, CDR2 YYNGEE. CDR3 residues: CASSRGQDDAGNTIYF. The CDR3 DNA reads TGTGCCAGCAGCCGGGGACAGGATGACGCTGGAAACACCATATATTTT.

This clone was detected only a few times. The chain carries TRBV4-3 and TRBJ2-6; D is unclear. This CDR3 is 14 amino acids long. V gave up 2 bases and J gave up 5 bases, with 7 bases separating them. CDR1 and CDR2 (germline): LGHNA, YSLEER. CDR3 sequence reads: CASSQNWRANVLTF. The CDR3 DNA follows: TGCGCCAGCAGCCAAAACTGGAGGGCCAACGTCCTGACTTTC.